The 30 T cell receptor beta chains below come from one sample, sequenced in a study of T cells after yellow fever vaccination. TCRdb processed the 5' RACE reads anew with MiXCR; each CDR3 protein has one entry. There are about 630,000 distinct CDR3 sequences in the sample; 9% to 15% occur only once, and about 16% lies in the top ten. The starting material was PBMCs, obtained on the day of the yellow fever booster vaccination. The source of these receptors is a man younger than 40 who received the YFV17D yellow fever vaccine.

V is TRBV7-9 and J is TRBJ2-3, with D perhaps matching TRBD2 (6 bases). Germline V gene lookup returns CDR1 SEHNR and CDR2 FQNEAQ (reference sequence). CDR3 length equals 15 residues. V lost 4 bases to trimming and J lost 2 bases, with 13 bases between them. The CDR3 is CASSSERVLTDTQYF. The DNA for the CDR3 is TGTGCCAGCAGCTCGGAGCGGGTACTCACAGATACGCAGTATTTT.

The chain combines TRBV7-6 with TRBJ2-2, with 9 bases that match TRBD2. The germline gives CDR1 SGHVS, CDR2 FNYEAQ. With V trimmed by 4 bases and J by 2 bases, 11 bases remained unmatched. The CDR3 spans 18 residues. The CDR3 loop is CASSSRLSSGKNTGELFF. CDR3 bases: TGTGCCAGCAGCTCTAGGCTCTCTAGCGGGAAAAACACCGGGGAGCTGTTTTTT.

This clonotype has a handful of counts. CDR3 region: CASSIEGAVSADTQYF. CDR3 sequence (DNA): TGCGCCAGCAGCATTGAGGGGGCCGTAAGCGCAGATACGCAGTATTTT. The chain couples TRBV5-1 to TRBJ2-3; 7 bases match TRBD1. Per germline, CDR1 SGHRS and CDR2 YFSETQ. The CDR3 covers 16 residues. J gave up 4 bases and V 4 bases, and 12 bases lay outside the gene matches.

This chain uses TRBV20-1 with TRBJ2-7, with 10 bases fitting TRBD1. The ends lost 3 bases at V and 3 bases at J; junction bases unmatched: 11. This CDR3 has 16 amino acids. Germline V gene data show CDR1 as DFQATT and CDR2 as SNEGSKA (reference sequence). The CDR3 loop is CSARRTGGLRHYEQYF. The DNA for the CDR3 is TGCAGTGCTAGGCGGACAGGGGGTCTCCGGCACTACGAGCAGTACTTC.

V and J are TRBV29-1 and TRBJ2-4; 7 bases line up with TRBD2. The CDR3 runs to 13 residues. V dropped 4 bases and J dropped 6; count of bases not matched to a gene: 6. Germline assignment: CDR1 SQVTM and CDR2 ANQGSEA. CDR3 DNA: TGCAGCGTTGTACGTGGGAGGGCAAACATTCAGTACTTC. Protein sequence: CSVVRGRANIQYF.

This clonotype was seen a few times. This chain joins TRBV12-3 or TRBV12-4 and TRBJ1-4; tentative D call: TRBD1 (5 bases). Deletions cut 4 bases from V and 8 bases from J, with 14 bases between. This CDR3 is 14 amino acids long. CDR3 bases: TGTGCCAGCAGTTGGCGGCAGCGGGGGGAAAAACTGTTTTTT. This translates into CASSWRQRGEKLFF.

The chain has TRBV6-2 or TRBV6-3 and TRBJ1-5, with D possibly matching TRBD1 (5 bases). CDR3 size: 15 residues. V lost 4 bases and J lost 1, with 11 bases in between. The V gene's germline CDR1 is MNHEY and CDR2 SVGEGT. CDR3 coding DNA: TGTGCCAGCAGTTTGGACAATTTGAGCAATCAGCCCCAGCATTTT. It translates to CASSLDNLSNQPQHF.

The chain is built from TRBV12-3 or TRBV12-4 and TRBJ1-1; D gene unclear. V lost 6 bases to trimming and J lost 5 bases, with 10 bases between them. The CDR3 is 12 amino acids. CDR3 DNA sequence: TGTGCCAGCAGAAATGGGGTGACTGAAGCTTTCTTT. As protein: CASRNGVTEAFF.

This clonotype was seen a handful of times. The V and J genes are TRBV7-6 and TRBJ2-3, with 8 bases that match TRBD2. CDR1 and CDR2 (germline): SGHVS, FNYEAQ. This CDR3 has 13 residues. J gave up 6 bases and V 8 bases, and 7 bases lay outside the gene matches. CDR3 bases: TGTGCCAGCGGCGGGAGGTCCTACGATACGCAGTATTTT. Encoded protein: CASGGRSYDTQYF.

This clonotype turned up a few times. This chain connects TRBV2 to TRBJ1-1, with D uncertain. V was trimmed by 3 bases and J by 9 bases, leaving 14 bases between them. The CDR3 is 13 amino acids. Germline V CDR1 and CDR2: SNHLY, FYNNEI. The CDR3 DNA reads as TGTGCCAGCAGTGAGGCAGGAACACTGAAAGCTTTCTTT. Translated: CASSEAGTLKAFF.

The rearrangement uses TRBV7-9 and TRBJ1-6; no clear D gene. CDR3 length equals 14 residues. Germline V gives CDR1 SEHNR, CDR2 FQNEAQ (reference sequence). The V gene lost 1 base and the J gene lost 10 bases, with 11 bases spanning the gap. In nucleotides, the CDR3 is TGTGCCAGCAGCTTAGTGGGGTGGGAATCACCCCTCCACTTT. Protein: CASSLVGWESPLHF.

This clonotype appeared a few times. The DNA of the CDR3 is TGCGCCAGCAGCACACAGAGCTCCTATAATTCACCCCTCCACTTT. It is translated as CASSTQSSYNSPLHF. The chain has TRBV4-3 and TRBJ1-6, with D unresolved. Germline loops: CDR1 LGHNA, CDR2 YSLEER. The CDR3 runs to 15 residues. The germline V and J ends were trimmed by 5 bases and 0 bases, with 8 bases remaining between them.

Only a few counts were recorded for this clonotype. The V call is TRBV20-1, the J call TRBJ2-5; D is unresolved. Germline V gene sequence: CDR1 DFQATT, CDR2 SNEGSKA (reference sequence). CDR3 length: 13 amino acids. V gave up 6 bases and J gave up 1 base, with 12 bases separating them. CDR3 protein: CSATFGPQETQYF. CDR3 DNA sequence: TGCAGTGCCACGTTCGGGCCCCAAGAGACCCAGTACTTC.

This clonotype was detected ten times or more. V is TRBV7-3 and J is TRBJ2-1, with 12 bases identical to TRBD2. CDR1 is SGHTA, CDR2 FQGTGA, per germline. J gave up 12 bases and V 5 bases, and 11 bases lay outside the gene matches. This CDR3 has 15 residues. This CDR3 is CASSTTSGSAHGQFF. CDR3 DNA: TGTGCCAGCAGCACGACTAGCGGGAGCGCTCATGGGCAGTTCTTC.

The chain combines TRBV12-3 or TRBV12-4 with TRBJ2-1; D remains ambiguous. V was cut by 6 bases and J by 4 bases, with 13 bases left in between. The CDR3 extends over 14 amino acids. CDR3 DNA sequence: TGTGCCAGCAGCCCCCTTGGGAAATACAATGAGCAGTTCTTC. Amino acids: CASSPLGKYNEQFF.

V usage is TRBV15 and J usage is TRBJ2-5, with D tentatively TRBD2 (6 bases). Germline CDR1 and CDR2: LNHNV and YYDKDF (reference sequence). V was cut by 0 bases and J by 1 base, with 9 bases left in between. The CDR3 sequence is 15 residues long. The CDR3 region is CATSRDWRGQETQYF. CDR3 DNA sequence: TGTGCCACCAGCAGAGATTGGAGGGGCCAAGAGACCCAGTACTTC.

The rearrangement uses TRBV2 and TRBJ2-1, with D perhaps TRBD2 (6 bases). Germline CDR1 and CDR2: SNHLY and FYNNEI. With 2 bases removed from V and 4 bases from J, the gap between germline ends came to 12 bases. This CDR3 comprises 15 residues. CDR3 region: CASSETAGRYNEQFF. For the CDR3, the DNA is TGTGCCAGCAGTGAAACGGCGGGAAGGTACAATGAGCAGTTCTTC. The full variable domain, its missing parts supplied by reference TRBV2 and TRBJ2-1, is EPEVTQTPSHQVTQMGQEVILRCVPISNHLYFYWYRQILGQKVEFLVSFYNNEISEKSEIFDDQFSVERPDGSNFTLKIRSTKLEDSAMYFCASSETAGRYNEQFFGPGTRLTVL.

The J gene is TRBJ2-7, the V gene TRBV20-1, with a possible D match to TRBD1 (5 bases). V lost 6 bases and J 5 bases, leaving 11 bases between the germline ends. Germline V gives CDR1 DFQATT, CDR2 SNEGSKA (reference sequence). The CDR3 has 11 amino acids. The DNA of the CDR3 is TGCAGTGCCAATACACAGGACGAGCAGTACTTC. Translation gives CSANTQDEQYF.

This clonotype was counted only a few times. The J gene is TRBJ2-7, the V gene TRBV7-2; TRBD2 is a possible D gene (7 bases). CDR1 and CDR2 (germline): SGHTA, FQGNSA. The CDR3 has 15 residues. V lost 4 bases and J lost 0, with 13 bases in between. The chain's CDR3 is CASSWGGGHSYEQYF. CDR3 nucleotides: TGTGCCAGCAGCTGGGGCGGGGGCCACTCCTACGAGCAGTACTTC.

The chain uses TRBV28 and TRBJ2-5; D not certain. The ends were cut back, 6 bases at V and 5 bases at J, with 16 bases in the middle. The CDR3 runs to 14 residues. Per the germline V gene, CDR1 is MDHEN and CDR2 is SYDVKM. CDR3 sequence (DNA): TGTGCCAGCAGGTCCCCTGGGGTGGGGGAGACCCAGTACTTC. Translated: CASRSPGVGETQYF.

V and J are TRBV7-3 and TRBJ2-7; 7 bases match TRBD2. J gave up 4 bases and V 5 bases, and 8 bases lay outside the gene matches. Germline-derived CDR1 and CDR2 are SGHTA and FQGTGA. This CDR3 region has 14 residues. CDR3 in amino acids: CASSPFGGLYEQYF. For the CDR3, the DNA is TGTGCCAGCAGCCCCTTTGGGGGACTATACGAGCAGTACTTC. The full variable domain, completed using reference TRBV7-3 and TRBJ2-7, is GAGVSQTPSNKVTEKGKYVELRCDPISGHTALYWYRQSLGQGPEFLIYFQGTGAADDSGLPNDRFFAVRPEGSVSTLKIQRTERGDSAVYLCASSPFGGLYEQYFGPGTRLTVT.

This clonotype was detected many times. CDR3 in amino acids: CAISGTRETQYF. In DNA form, the CDR3 reads TGTGCCATCAGCGGGACGCGGGAGACCCAGTACTTC. The chain combines TRBV10-3 with TRBJ2-5, with D perhaps given as TRBD1 or TRBD2 (5 bases each). V shed 6 bases and J shed 5 bases, with 10 bases lying between them. The V gene's germline CDR1 is ENHRY and CDR2 SYGVKD. The CDR3 length is 12 residues.

There are a few counts of this clonotype. The rearrangement uses TRBV19 and TRBJ2-3; perhaps TRBD2 as D (5 bases). The V end lost 6 bases, the J end lost 0 bases, and 16 bases lay between the germline ends. The CDR3 covers 16 residues. CDR1 and CDR2 (germline): LNHDA, SQIVND (reference sequence). The DNA of the CDR3 is TGTGCCAGTAGGAGGGCCACGTTCTCTAGCACAGATACGCAGTATTTT. Protein: CASRRATFSSTDTQYF.

This clonotype was detected only a few times. The chain links TRBV5-1 to TRBJ1-3; D unresolved. Germline CDR1 SGHRS, CDR2 YFSETQ. Trimming stripped 1 base from V and 2 bases from J, with 10 bases between. The CDR3 contains 15 residues. The CDR3 region is CASSLSPGTGNTIYF. CDR3 coding DNA: TGCGCCAGCAGCTTGTCACCCGGGACTGGAAACACCATATATTTT.

The J gene is TRBJ2-7, the V gene TRBV5-1; a weak D match, TRBD2 (5 bases). Germline assignment: CDR1 SGHRS and CDR2 YFSETQ. V lost 4 bases, J lost 3 bases, and 11 bases lay in between. The CDR3 has 13 amino acids. CDR3: CASSQNRGYEQYF. The CDR3 coding sequence is TGCGCCAGCAGCCAAAACCGGGGCTACGAGCAGTACTTC.

The rearrangement links TRBV7-3 to TRBJ1-1; TRBD1 might be the D (6 bases). Per germline, CDR1 SGHTA and CDR2 FQGTGA. The V gene lost 8 bases and the J gene lost 5 bases, with 18 bases spanning the gap. This CDR3 has 14 amino acids. CDR3 sequence reads: CASSMRGASTEAFF. In DNA, the CDR3 is TGTGCCAGCTCGATGAGGGGGGCGAGTACTGAAGCTTTCTTT.

In nucleotides, the CDR3 is TGTGCCAGCAGCTCGACTAGCGGGGCAAACAATGAGCAGTTCTTC. This codes for CASSSTSGANNEQFF. This chain joins TRBV7-3 and TRBJ2-1; 11 bases map to TRBD2. Germline CDR1 SGHTA, CDR2 FQGTGA. Trimming removed 4 bases from V and 5 bases from J; junction bases left unmatched: 4. The CDR3 has 15 residues.

This clonotype appeared a few times. The J gene is TRBJ2-7, the V gene TRBV7-2, with TRBD2 identical over 9 bases. CDR1 and CDR2 from the germline V gene are SGHTA and FQGNSA. V trimming: 5 bases; J trimming: 3 bases; junction bases outside the gene matches: 11. The CDR3 contains 16 residues. CDR3 nucleotides: TGTGCCAGCAGCCGAATTTGGTCTAGCGGGAACTACGAGCAGTACTTC. Amino acid sequence: CASSRIWSSGNYEQYF. Full variable domain (missing parts from reference TRBV7-2 and TRBJ2-7): GAGVSQSPSNKVTEKGKDVELRCDPISGHTALYWYRQSLGQGLEFLIYFQGNSAPDKSGLPSDRFSAERTGGSVSTLTIQRTQQEDSAVYLCASSRIWSSGNYEQYFGPGTRLTVT.

The chain carries TRBV4-3 and TRBJ2-5; 7 bases agree with TRBD1. Germline loops: CDR1 LGHNA, CDR2 YSLEER. The CDR3 has 15 amino acids. The trim removed 2 bases at V and 0 bases at J, leaving 3 bases unmatched. The CDR3 DNA reads TGCGCCAGCAGCCAATCCGGGACAGACCAAGAGACCCAGTACTTC. Amino acid sequence: CASSQSGTDQETQYF.

This clonotype was observed a handful of times. This chain uses TRBV2 with TRBJ2-3; possibly TRBD1 for D (6 bases). Germline V CDR1 and CDR2: SNHLY, FYNNEI. Deletions cut 9 bases from V and 2 bases from J, with 12 bases between. The CDR3 is 13 amino acids. The chain's CDR3 is CASWDTLTDTQYF. The CDR3 coding sequence is TGTGCCAGTTGGGACACCCTCACAGATACGCAGTATTTT. Full variable domain (missing parts from reference TRBV2 and TRBJ2-3): EPEVTQTPSHQVTQMGQEVILRCVPISNHLYFYWYRQILGQKVEFLVSFYNNEISEKSEIFDDQFSVERPDGSNFTLKIRSTKLEDSAMYFCASWDTLTDTQYFGPGTRLTVL.